A selection of T cell receptor beta chains follows, all from one sample in a study of T-cell reconstitution after alpha-beta-depleted transplantation in children. TCRdb re-derived calls from the PCR reads in MiXCR, one entry per CDR3 protein. The sample yields roughly 570,000 distinct CDR3 sequences, 25% to 30% seen once. Sequenced material: PBMCs, taken before TCRalphabeta/CD19-depleted stem cell transplant. All receptors come from a boy younger than two with Wiskott-Aldrich syndrome, due to receive a stem cell transplant. Each CDR3 is given with its conserved first and last residue. The D gene is left open where the match is weak. Clone size, where shown, is once, few, many, or a class for clones that have expanded.

J gene | D gene | clone size | V gene | CDR3 DNA | CDR3 protein
TRBJ1-5 | TRBD1 | - | TRBV27 | TGTGCCAGCAGGAGCGACAGGGGAAACCAGCCCCAGCATTTT | CASRSDRGNQPQHF
TRBJ2-1 | - | - | TRBV3-1 | TGTGCCAGCAGCCGATGGGACGGAACCTACAATGAGCAGTTCTTC | CASSRWDGTYNEQFF
TRBJ1-5 | - | - | TRBV7-6 | TGTGCCAGCAGCCCATTTCCTGGACGGAGTAATCAGCCCCAGCATTTT | CASSPFPGRSNQPQHF
TRBJ2-1 | TRBD2 | few | TRBV5-1 | TGCGCCAGTAGAGGACTAGCGGGAGCCAAACACTTATCCTACAATGAGCAGTTCTTC | CASRGLAGAKHLSYNEQFF
TRBJ2-2 | TRBD2 | once | TRBV20-1 | TGCAGTGCCCCGGTTGGCGCGGGAGGGCCGAACACCGGGGAGCTGTTTTTT | CSAPVGAGGPNTGELFF
TRBJ2-2 | TRBD2 | - | TRBV5-1 | TGCGCCAGCAGCTTGTTTACTAGCGGGCAGAACACCGGGGAGCTGTTTTTT | CASSLFTSGQNTGELFF
TRBJ2-1 | TRBD2 | - | TRBV11-1 | TGTGCCAGCAGCTTTGAGCGGGAGTCTTTCAATGAGCAGTTCTTC | CASSFERESFNEQFF
TRBJ2-7 | TRBD1 | few | TRBV27 | TGTGCCAGCAGTTCTAAGCCCGGGACAGGGTCCTACGAGCAGTACTTC | CASSSKPGTGSYEQYF
TRBJ2-5 | TRBD2 | - | TRBV20-1 | TGCAGTGCTTTTTTCGGGGGGGAGACCCAGTACTTC | CSAFFGGETQYF
TRBJ2-3 | - | - | TRBV7-2 | TGTGCCAGCAGCTTTACGGCGGCTAGCACAGATACGCAGTATTTT | CASSFTAASTDTQYF
TRBJ2-1 | - | - | TRBV20-1 | TGCAGCGCGGAGGAACTCTCCTACAATGAGCAGTTCTTC | CSAEELSYNEQFF
TRBJ2-1 | - | few | TRBV5-5 | TGTGCCAGCAGCCCTAACGGGGGCCTGCAGTTCTTC | CASSPNGGLQFF
TRBJ2-2 | - | - | TRBV5-1 | TGCGCCAGCAGCTTGGTGGCTGAGAACACCGGGGAGCTGTTTTTT | CASSLVAENTGELFF
TRBJ2-1 | TRBD2 | few | TRBV20-1 | TGCAGTGCGCCCGGGACTAGCGGGCTCTCCTACAATGAGCAGTTCTTC | CSAPGTSGLSYNEQFF
TRBJ2-7 | TRBD2 | - | TRBV5-1 | TGCGCCAGCAGCGGAGGGACTAGCGGCTACGAGCAGTACTTC | CASSGGTSGYEQYF
TRBJ1-1 | - | - | TRBV29-1 | TGCAGCGTAGAGGGGCATAGCACTGAAGCTTTCTTT | CSVEGHSTEAFF
TRBJ2-5 | TRBD1 | few | TRBV29-1 | TGCAGCGTCCTAACAGGGGGCGAGACCCAGTACTTC | CSVLTGGETQYF
TRBJ2-3 | TRBD2 | - | TRBV5-1 | TGCGCCAGCAGCTTGGCCGTGACTAGCGGGAGGGCCCCATGGGATACGCAGTATTTT | CASSLAVTSGRAPWDTQYF
TRBJ2-3 | - | - | TRBV7-9 | TGTGCCAGCAGCTTAGAACGTTTCGGAGATACGCAGTATTTT | CASSLERFGDTQYF
TRBJ1-2 | - | - | TRBV10-3 | TGTGCCATCAGTGGTTCAGATAACTATGGCTACACCTTC | CAISGSDNYGYTF
TRBJ2-1 | TRBD2 | - | TRBV11-2 | TGTGCCAGCAGCTTTTTTGGGCTAGCGGCATCCTACAATGAGCAGTTCTTC | CASSFFGLAASYNEQFF
TRBJ2-7 | TRBD2 | few | TRBV27 | TGTGCCAGCAGCGCCAGGAGCGGGAGGAACTACGAGCAGTACTTC | CASSARSGRNYEQYF
TRBJ2-7 | - | - | TRBV5-1 | TGCGCCAGCAGCTGGGCCTCCGGGACAATCTCCTACGAGCAGTACTTC | CASSWASGTISYEQYF
TRBJ2-3 | - | - | TRBV12-3/TRBV12-4 | TGTGCCAGCAGTATTGGAGGCGCTAGCACAGATACGCAGTATTTT | CASSIGGASTDTQYF
TRBJ2-2 | - | - | TRBV30 | TGTGCCTTAGACGGAACGAACACCGGGGAGCTGTTTTTT | CALDGTNTGELFF
TRBJ2-1 | - | few | TRBV14 | TGTGCCAGCAGCCAAGAATCAGGCAATGAGCAGTTCTTC | CASSQESGNEQFF
TRBJ2-3 | - | few | TRBV20-1 | TGCAGTGCTTACGAGCGGAGCACAGATACGCAGTATTTT | CSAYERSTDTQYF
TRBJ1-2 | - | - | TRBV3-1 | TGTGCCAGCAGCCAAGATCCGAGGGTCGGCTACACCTTC | CASSQDPRVGYTF
TRBJ2-1 | - | few | TRBV20-1 | TGCAGTGCTAGTAGCCTCGAGGGACATGAGCAGTTCTTC | CSASSLEGHEQFF
TRBJ2-7 | TRBD1 | - | TRBV5-1 | TGCGCCAGCAGCTTGGTCCGGGACAGCACCTACGAGCAGTACTTC | CASSLVRDSTYEQYF
TRBJ1-2 | - | - | TRBV12-3/TRBV12-4 | TGTGCCAGCAGACGGGACTTGGGGTATGGCTACACCTTC | CASRRDLGYGYTF
TRBJ2-1 | - | - | TRBV12-3/TRBV12-4 | TGTGCAAGAACGAGGCGCCACGGGGGTTCCTACAATGAGCAGTTCTTC | CARTRRHGGSYNEQFF
TRBJ2-7 | TRBD2 | - | TRBV27 | TGTGCCAGCAGTTTATATAGCGGGGGATCGAGCGGCTACGAGCAGTACTTC | CASSLYSGGSSGYEQYF
TRBJ2-1 | TRBD2 | few | TRBV12-5 | TGTGCTAGTGGTCTCCAGAGCGGGATGCTCTCCTCCTACAATGAGCAGTTCTTC | CASGLQSGMLSSYNEQFF
TRBJ2-3 | - | few | TRBV20-1 | TGCAGTGCTAGAGCAAGGGACCCACATTCCGGCACAGATACGCAGTATTTT | CSARARDPHSGTDTQYF
TRBJ2-1 | TRBD2 | few | TRBV10-3 | TGTGCCATCAGAAGGACTAGCGGGAGATATGAGCAGTTCTTC | CAIRRTSGRYEQFF
TRBJ1-1 | - | few | TRBV20-1 | TGCAGTGCTAGAGATCCCAGGGGGAACACTGAAGCTTTCTTT | CSARDPRGNTEAFF
TRBJ2-1 | TRBD2 | - | TRBV6-2/TRBV6-3 | TGTGCCAGCAGTTACCACTTGACCGGGGGACTAGCCAATAAAGTTATCTCCTACAATGAGCAGTTCTTC | CASSYHLTGGLANKVISYNEQFF
TRBJ2-1 | - | - | TRBV20-1 | TGCACTGCTAGAGATATAAGAGCCTCCTGGCGGGTGGAGCAGTTCTTC | CTARDIRASWRVEQFF
TRBJ2-5 | - | few | TRBV5-5 | TGTGCCAGCAGCTTGCCAGGGTCCACCCAAGAGACCCAGTACTTC | CASSLPGSTQETQYF
TRBJ2-3 | - | - | TRBV30 | TGTGCCTGGACCAAGCTAGCGTCTAGCACAGATACGCAGTATTTT | CAWTKLASSTDTQYF
TRBJ2-1 | - | few | TRBV7-6 | TGTGCCAGCAGCTTAGGAGCGGGCGCATTCAATGAGCAGTTCTTC | CASSLGAGAFNEQFF
TRBJ2-2 | TRBD2 | - | TRBV5-1 | TGCGCCAGCAGCCTCGAACCGAGGGGACTAGGCTCCGGGGAGCTGTTTTTT | CASSLEPRGLGSGELFF
TRBJ1-5 | - | few | TRBV5-1 | TGCGCCAGCAGCTTGCAGGGGCTAGATAATCAGCCCCAGCATTTT | CASSLQGLDNQPQHF
TRBJ2-3 | - | - | TRBV5-1 | TGCGCCAGCAGTGGACAGACGTACACAGATACGCAGTATTTT | CASSGQTYTDTQYF
TRBJ2-3 | TRBD1 | - | TRBV28 | TGTGCCAGCAGTTTATCCGGGACAGGGGGCACAGATACGCAGTATTTT | CASSLSGTGGTDTQYF
TRBJ1-4 | TRBD1 | - | TRBV29-1 | TGCAGCGGGACAGGCGGATCCAACGGGGAAAAACTGTTTTTT | CSGTGGSNGEKLFF
TRBJ1-1 | - | few | TRBV29-1 | TGCAGCGTTGACAGGGGTCTGAACACTGAAGCTTTCTTT | CSVDRGLNTEAFF
TRBJ2-3 | TRBD2 | - | TRBV12-3/TRBV12-4 | TGTGCCAGCACCAACGGGGGGGCTTTAACAGATACGCAGTATTTT | CASTNGGALTDTQYF
TRBJ1-1 | TRBD1 | - | TRBV6-5 | TGTGCCAGCAGCCAATCAGGGGGACAAGCTTTCTTT | CASSQSGGQAFF
TRBJ2-1 | TRBD2 | - | TRBV11-2 | TGTGCCAGCAGCTTAGAAGGAGGGACTAGCGGGAGAATACGCCCCCGCAATGAGCAGTTCTTC | CASSLEGGTSGRIRPRNEQFF
TRBJ1-5 | TRBD1 | - | TRBV20-1 | TGCAGTGCGGACGGACAGGGGGGATATAGCAATCAGCCCCAGCATTTT | CSADGQGGYSNQPQHF
TRBJ2-1 | TRBD1 | few | TRBV5-1 | TGCGCCAGCAGCGAAACCGGGACAGGGGCCTACAATGAGCAGTTCTTC | CASSETGTGAYNEQFF
TRBJ1-5 | TRBD1 | - | TRBV20-1 | TGCAGTGTCGGGACAGGGTATAGCAATCAGCCCCAGCATTTT | CSVGTGYSNQPQHF
TRBJ2-4 | - | - | TRBV5-6 | TGTGCCAGCAGCCGGATAACAGGGGAGGAGGCCAAAAACATTCAGTACTTC | CASSRITGEEAKNIQYF
TRBJ2-5 | - | few | TRBV12-3/TRBV12-4 | TGTGCCAGCAGTCCGGGCACGAACCTCCCAGAGACCCAGTACTTC | CASSPGTNLPETQYF
TRBJ2-3 | - | few | TRBV6-5 | TGTGCCAGCAGTTACGGGACTCAAACTCCAGATACGCAGTATTTT | CASSYGTQTPDTQYF
TRBJ2-1 | TRBD2 | - | TRBV6-5 | TGTGCCAGCAGTTACTCGGGACTAGACTTTGGGTACAATGAGCAGTTCTTC | CASSYSGLDFGYNEQFF
TRBJ2-3 | - | few | TRBV7-7 | TGTGCCAGCAGCCCAAGTACGGGGGATACGCAGTATTTT | CASSPSTGDTQYF
TRBJ1-5 | TRBD1 | - | TRBV6-1 | TGTGCCAGCAGTGAGGGACAGGGGGTAGGCAATCAGCCCCAGCATTTT | CASSEGQGVGNQPQHF